The 19 T cell receptor beta chains below come from one sample, sequenced in a study of control samples from healthy donors and cancer patients. Repertoires were generated with immunoSEQ multiplex PCR, while TCRdb's copy carries only in-frame clones and drops some. This table holds 100,000 to 150,000 clones, around nine tenths found once. The sequenced sample consisted of blood. These receptors all stem from a man aged 18 to 29 in good health.

J is TRBJ1-4 and V is TRBV6-4, with 9 nucleotides matching TRBD1. V lost 8 bases to trimming and J lost 7 bases; unmatched junction nucleotides: 14. Germline CDR1 MRHNA, CDR2 SNTAGT. The CDR3 spans 16 residues. The DNA of the CDR3 is TGTGCCAGCTTAGACAGGGGGGGAGGTAATAGTGAAAAACTGTTTTTT. Its translation is CASLDRGGGNSEKLFF.

This chain uses TRBV30 with TRBJ2-7; D possibly uses TRBD1 or TRBD2 (6 bases each). CDR1 is GTSNPN and CDR2 is SVGIG in the germline V gene (reference sequence). This CDR3 has 14 amino acids. V lost 0 bases and J lost 6, with 15 bases in between. This CDR3 reads CAWSVFGGPPEQYF. The CDR3 nucleotides read TGTGCCTGGAGTGTGTTCGGGGGCCCCCCCGAGCAGTACTTC.

The chain is built from TRBV28 and TRBJ1-1; no clear D. The CDR3 contains 12 residues. Germline V gives CDR1 MDHEN, CDR2 SYDVKM. V was pared by 2 bases and J by 7 bases, with 8 bases between. The CDR3 reads CASSLVGYEAFF. The CDR3 DNA follows: TGTGCCAGCAGTTTAGTAGGGTATGAAGCTTTCTTT.

The chain joins TRBV7-9 to TRBJ2-7, with TRBD1 as a possible D gene (5 bases). The CDR3 runs 15 residues. The V end was cut by 3 bases, the J end by 6 bases, with 18 bases between. Germline V gene sequence: CDR1 SEHNR, CDR2 FQNEAQ (reference sequence). CDR3 nucleotide sequence: TGTGCCAGCAGCTTGATCCGGCAGGGTTTAGTCGAGCAGTACTTC. Encoded protein: CASSLIRQGLVEQYF.

The chain uses TRBV7-2 and TRBJ2-7; 13 bases fit TRBD2. V shed 5 bases and J 4 bases; nucleotides not matched to a gene: 5. Germline CDR1 is SGHTA and CDR2 is FQGNSA. This CDR3 spans 15 amino acids. CDR3 sequence reads: CASSTSGGALYEQYF. The CDR3 nucleotides are TGTGCCAGCAGCACTAGCGGGGGGGCTTTGTACGAGCAGTACTTC.

V gene TRBV18 combines with J gene TRBJ2-7; possibly TRBD1 for D (6 bases). Germline V CDR1 and CDR2: KGHSH, LQKENI. The V end lost 6 bases, the J end lost 0 bases, and 15 bases lay between the germline ends. CDR3 length equals 15 residues. This chain's CDR3 is CASSLRDTASYEQYF. The CDR3 DNA reads as TGTGCCAGCTCTCTCCGGGACACAGCCTCCTACGAGCAGTACTTC.

This chain connects TRBV18 to TRBJ2-3; 9 positions match TRBD2. Germline lookup yields CDR1 KGHSH and CDR2 LQKENI. The CDR3 loop spans 17 amino acids. Trimming cost V 1 base and J 0 bases; bases outside gene matches: 5. CDR3 nucleotides: TGTGCCAGCTCACCACTTAGCGGGGGACCTAGCACAGATACGCAGTATTTT. This gives the protein CASSPLSGGPSTDTQYF.

The chain employs TRBV3-1 (or the pseudogene TRBV3-2) and TRBJ2-7; 9 nucleotides align to TRBD2. Germline V gene data show CDR1 as LGHDT and CDR2 as YNNKEL (reference sequence). V shed 0 bases and J 6 bases; nucleotides not matched to a gene: 9. The CDR3 loop spans 16 amino acids. CDR3: CASSQDARAGGLEQYF. The CDR3 DNA sequence: TGTGCCAGCAGCCAAGACGCGAGGGCGGGGGGGCTCGAGCAGTACTTC.

The J gene is TRBJ1-1, the V gene TRBV7-9; D unclear. The CDR3 has 13 residues. Trimming cost V 1 base and J 3 bases, with 6 bases left between them. CDR1 is SEHNR, CDR2 FQNEAQ, per germline (reference sequence). The CDR3 bases are TGTGCCAGCAGCTTAGTAGTGGACACTGAAGCTTTCTTT. It specifies CASSLVVDTEAFF.

V is TRBV21-1 and J is TRBJ1-3. TRBV21-1 is termed a pseudogene. This CDR3 contains 14 residues. CDR3 loop: CASRCGSSGNTIYF. In DNA, the CDR3 is TGTGCCAGCCGATGTGGAAGCTCTGGAAACACCATATATTTT.

The chain combines TRBV28 with TRBJ2-1; TRBD1 matches 9 bases. The CDR3 covers 19 residues. Germline V gives CDR1 MDHEN, CDR2 SYDVKM. Trimming at V came to 1 base and at J to 2 bases, leaving 12 bases not matched to a gene. The DNA of the CDR3 is TGTGCCAGCAGTTTATCGGGACAGGGATCGGGTAAAACCTACAATGAGCAGTTCTTC. Its translation: CASSLSGQGSGKTYNEQFF.

The chain joins TRBV3-1 (or the pseudogene TRBV3-2) to TRBJ1-2; a weak D match, TRBD1 (6 bases). The CDR3 extends over 15 amino acids. V shed 3 bases and J shed 0 bases, with 11 bases lying between them. CDR1 is LGHDT, CDR2 YNNKEL, per germline (reference sequence). The CDR3 protein is CASSHGGRTNYGYTF. The DNA for the CDR3 is TGTGCCAGCAGCCATGGGGGGCGGACTAACTATGGCTACACCTTC.

This clone has only one observation. The V gene is TRBV5-1, the J gene TRBJ1-3; a weak D match, TRBD1 (5 bases). Trimming removed 0 bases from V and 0 bases from J, with 7 bases in between. The germline gives CDR1 SGHRS, CDR2 YFSETQ. The CDR3 is made up of 15 amino acids. The CDR3, as DNA: TGCGCCAGCAGCTTGGCGGGGGGCTCTGGAAACACCATATATTTT. As protein: CASSLAGGSGNTIYF.

The V and J genes are TRBV24-1 and TRBJ1-2; maybe TRBD1 (6 bases). V lost 2 bases and J 0 bases, leaving 18 bases between the germline ends. Germline V lookup: CDR1 KGHDR, CDR2 SFDVKD. This CDR3 has 18 residues. The DNA of the CDR3 is TGTGCCACCAGTGATTATCGGGGCCAGGGGAGAGCTAACTATGGCTACACCTTC. It is translated as CATSDYRGQGRANYGYTF.

Only one count was recorded for this clone. The CDR3: CATSRGGSTGELFF. CDR3 sequence (DNA): TGTGCCACCAGCAGAGGCGGCTCGACCGGGGAGCTGTTTTTT. The V call is TRBV15, the J call TRBJ2-2, with D uncertain. V was clipped by 1 base and J by 5 bases, with 8 bases between them. The germline V gene encodes CDR1 LNHNV and CDR2 YYDKDF (reference sequence). The CDR3 runs 14 residues.

This chain connects TRBV10-1 to TRBJ1-5, with D unclear. V lost 3 bases and J 11 bases, leaving 14 bases between the germline ends. The length of the CDR3 is 13 residues. The germline V gene has CDR1 WNHNN and CDR2 SYGVQD (reference sequence). CDR3 protein: CASSEGGHRAQHF. The CDR3 DNA reads TGCGCCAGCAGTGAAGGCGGCCACCGGGCCCAGCATTTT.

This chain uses TRBV3-1 (or the pseudogene TRBV3-2) with TRBJ2-4, with D hard to call. Per germline, CDR1 LGHDT and CDR2 YNNKEL (reference sequence). Trimming pared 3 bases from V and 6 bases from J, leaving 6 bases between. The CDR3 covers 12 residues. The CDR3 here is CASSQGINIQYF. CDR3 bases: TGTGCCAGCAGCCAGGGGATAAACATTCAGTACTTC.

The CDR3, as DNA: TGTGCCACCTTAACCGGGTCACCTGGAAACACCATATATTTT. As protein: CATLTGSPGNTIYF. V usage is TRBV24-1 and J usage is TRBJ1-3; D gene ambiguous. The ends were cut back, 9 bases at V and 2 bases at J, with 13 bases in the middle. Germline V CDR1 and CDR2: KGHDR, SFDVKD. This CDR3 comprises 14 residues.

The CDR3 DNA reads as TGTGCCAGCAGCCGCTCAGTACCCAGCGGGGGGGCAACAGATACGCAGTATTTT. As protein: CASSRSVPSGGATDTQYF. J is TRBJ2-3 and V is TRBV4-2; TRBD2 matches 10 bases. Trimming at V came to 4 bases and at J to 3 bases, leaving 13 bases not matched to a gene. Germline CDR1 and CDR2: LGHNA and YNFKEQ. This CDR3 comprises 18 residues.